The next 30 T cell receptor beta chains were all read from a single sample in a study of blood T cell repertoires in COVID-19. Libraries were prepared by immunoSEQ multiplex PCR; TCRdb keeps only in-frame clonotypes and omits some of them. The sample carries about 220,000 clones, roughly nine tenths recorded once. Source material: PBMCs or T cells enriched from blood (not recorded which). These receptor sequences come from a woman in her thirties who had recovered from COVID-19.

This rearrangement joins TRBV11-2 to TRBJ1-3, with D perhaps matching TRBD1 (5 bases). The CDR3 is made up of 15 amino acids. Trimming pared 3 bases from V and 0 bases from J, leaving 9 bases between. CDR1 is SGHAT and CDR2 is FQNNGV in the germline V gene. CDR3 bases: TGTGCCAGCAGCTTTGACAGAACCTCTGGAAACACCATATATTTT. Encoded protein: CASSFDRTSGNTIYF.

This clone was counted between two and nine times. This chain uses TRBV10-3 with TRBJ1-5, with 8 bases that match TRBD1. J lost 3 bases, V lost 11 bases, and 6 bases had no gene match. The CDR3 totals 13 residues. Germline V CDR1 and CDR2: ENHRY, SYGVKD. Written as DNA, the CDR3 is TGTGCCGTACAGGGGGTTTCCAATCAGCCCCAGCATTTT. Translated: CAVQGVSNQPQHF.

The V gene is TRBV7-2, the J gene TRBJ2-1, with D perhaps TRBD2 (6 bases). CDR1 and CDR2 (germline): SGHTA, FQGNSA. V lost 5 bases to trimming and J lost 0 bases, with 11 bases between them. The CDR3 loop spans 15 amino acids. The CDR3 DNA reads as TGTGCCAGCAGCCGTAGCGGTGCCTCCTACAATGAGCAGTTCTTC. It specifies CASSRSGASYNEQFF.

This chain connects TRBV9 to TRBJ2-1, with a weak D call TRBD2 (5 bases). Germline assignment: CDR1 SGDLS and CDR2 YYNGEE. The CDR3 runs to 12 residues. V lost 7 bases, J lost 6 bases, and 11 bases lay in between. Here the CDR3 DNA reads TGTGCCAGCGCCAGCGAGGGCAATGAGCAGTTCTTC. It is translated as CASASEGNEQFF.

In this sample, this clone turned up once. The chain has TRBV2 and TRBJ1-3; unclear D gene. The CDR3 length is 13 residues. Germline V gene lookup returns CDR1 SNHLY and CDR2 FYNNEI. Trimming shortened V by 2 bases and J by 1 base, and 3 bases separated the two germline ends. The CDR3 nucleotides are TGTGCCAGCAGTGAACTGTCTGGAAACACCATATATTTT. It encodes CASSELSGNTIYF.

The chain uses TRBV7-3 and TRBJ2-3, with 9 bases aligning to TRBD1. Germline loops: CDR1 SGHTA, CDR2 FQGTGA. With V trimmed by 5 bases and J by 2 bases, 8 bases remained unmatched. The CDR3 is 16 amino acids. The CDR3 region is CASSMGQGGYTDTQYF. CDR3 DNA sequence: TGTGCCAGCAGCATGGGACAGGGAGGGTACACAGATACGCAGTATTTT.

V and J are TRBV6-5 and TRBJ2-5; tentatively, D is TRBD2 (5 bases). The CDR3 loop spans 15 amino acids. Germline V lookup: CDR1 MNHEY, CDR2 SVGAGI. The V gene lost 7 bases and the J gene lost 4 bases, with 19 bases spanning the gap. For the CDR3, the DNA is TGTGCCAGCACCCTCGTAGAGGAGCTAGCAGAGACCCAGTACTTC. Translating gives CASTLVEELAETQYF.

The rearrangement links TRBV4-3 to TRBJ1-3; the D is unclear. V gave up 0 bases and J gave up 0 bases, with 9 bases separating them. CDR3 length: 16 amino acids. Per the germline V gene, CDR1 is LGHNA and CDR2 is YSLEER. The CDR3 sequence is CASSQEARSSGNTIYF. The CDR3, as DNA: TGCGCCAGCAGCCAAGAAGCGCGATCCTCTGGAAACACCATATATTTT.

This chain joins TRBV5-5 and TRBJ2-1, with D tentatively TRBD2 (5 bases). Trimming left V 0 bases short and J 9 bases short, with 13 bases between. CDR1 is SGHKS and CDR2 is YYEKEE in the germline V gene (reference sequence). The CDR3 runs 14 residues. DNA for the CDR3: TGTGCCAGCAGCTTGGTAGCGACCGCGAGTGAGCAGTTCTTC. Amino acid sequence: CASSLVATASEQFF. The whole variable domain, remainder taken from reference TRBV5-5 and TRBJ2-1, is DAGVTQSPTHLIKTRGQQVTLRCSPISGHKSVSWYQQVLGQGPQFIFQYYEKEERGRGNFPDRFSARQFPNYSSELNVNALLLGDSALYLCASSLVATASEQFFGPGTRLTVL.

This clone was found once. The rearrangement joins TRBV4-3 to TRBJ1-2; 10 bases line up with TRBD1. V lost 0 bases to trimming and J lost 6 bases; unmatched junction nucleotides: 7. The germline CDR1 and CDR2 sequences are LGHNA and YSLEER. CDR3 length: 16 amino acids. This CDR3 is CASSQDQTGGGHGYTF. DNA of the CDR3: TGCGCCAGCAGCCAAGATCAGACAGGGGGCGGGCATGGCTACACCTTC.

The chain links TRBV4-1 to TRBJ1-3; 8 bases map to TRBD1. The CDR3 extends over 15 amino acids. Germline loops: CDR1 MGHRA, CDR2 YSYEKL. Trimming removed 3 bases from V and 7 bases from J; junction bases left unmatched: 8. The CDR3 nucleotides read TGCGCCAGCAGCCATGAACAGGGGGACCGGAACACCATATATTTT. Its protein product is CASSHEQGDRNTIYF.

The genes are TRBV15 and TRBJ1-3; 10 nucleotides line up with TRBD1. The V and J ends lost 3 bases and 2 bases, in that order; junction bases with no gene match: 7. The CDR3 consists of 17 residues. Germline lookup yields CDR1 LNHNV and CDR2 YYDKDF (reference sequence). CDR3 region: CATSRARDRGAGNTIYF. CDR3 bases: TGTGCCACCAGCAGGGCTCGGGACAGGGGAGCTGGAAACACCATATATTTT.

CDR3 amino acids: CASSLSSLTEAFF. The CDR3 DNA reads as TGTGCCAGCAGCTTAAGTTCCCTAACTGAAGCTTTCTTT. The rearrangement uses TRBV7-9 and TRBJ1-1, with D unclear. The CDR3 extends over 13 amino acids. With 2 bases removed from V and 5 bases from J, the gap between germline ends came to 9 bases. CDR1 SEHNR and CDR2 FQNEAQ come from the germline V gene (reference sequence).

This chain connects TRBV7-2 to TRBJ2-2; D uncertain. Trimming pared 5 bases from V and 1 base from J, leaving 8 bases between. This CDR3 is built from 14 residues. Germline V gives CDR1 SGHTA, CDR2 FQGNSA. CDR3 sequence (DNA): TGTGCCAGCAGCAATACTTGGAACACCGGGGAGCTGTTTTTT. Residues: CASSNTWNTGELFF.

The gene calls are TRBV19 and TRBJ1-1; TRBD1 aligns across 8 bases. The CDR3 has 15 residues. Germline-derived CDR1 and CDR2 are LNHDA and SQIVND (reference sequence). Losses at the gene ends were 0 bases for V and 8 bases for J; bases not matched to a gene: 8. Here the CDR3 reads CASSIDWPGGREAFF. Here the CDR3 DNA reads TGTGCCAGTAGTATAGATTGGCCAGGGGGCAGAGAAGCTTTCTTT.

The chain employs TRBV5-4 and TRBJ1-1; D unclear. V was clipped by 4 bases and J by 0 bases, with 7 bases between them. Germline CDR1 is SGHNT and CDR2 is YYREEE (reference sequence). The length of the CDR3 is 13 residues. In DNA form, the CDR3 reads TGTGCCAGCAGCACAATTTTGAACACTGAAGCTTTCTTT. Its protein product is CASSTILNTEAFF.

This rearrangement joins TRBV18 to TRBJ1-2; D is perhaps TRBD1 (5 bases). CDR1 and CDR2 (germline): KGHSH, LQKENI. The CDR3 is 14 residues long. V lost 2 bases, J lost 4 bases, and 11 bases lay in between. CDR3: CASSPIVDSYGYTF. The DNA for the CDR3 is TGTGCCAGCTCACCAATTGTAGACAGCTATGGCTACACCTTC. The full variable domain, completed using reference TRBV18 and TRBJ1-2, is NAGVMQNPRHLVRRRGQEARLRCSPMKGHSHVYWYRQLPEEGLKFMVYLQKENIIDESGMPKERFSAEFPKEGPSILRIQQVVRGDSAAYFCASSPIVDSYGYTFGSGTRLTVV.

The J gene is TRBJ2-5, the V gene TRBV5-6; 7 nucleotides match TRBD2. CDR3 length equals 16 residues. V was clipped by 0 bases and J by 5 bases; unmatched bases: 10. The germline CDR1 and CDR2 sequences are SGHDT and YYEEEE. For the CDR3, the DNA is TGTGCCAGCAGCTTGGGTGCTAGCGGTGTTCGGGAGACCCAGTACTTC. This codes for CASSLGASGVRETQYF.

This chain uses TRBV3-1 (or the pseudogene TRBV3-2) with TRBJ2-4, with 7 bases matching TRBD1. CDR3 length: 13 residues. Germline V lookup: CDR1 LGHDT, CDR2 YNNKEL (reference sequence). V shed 10 bases and J 9 bases; nucleotides not matched to a gene: 12. The CDR3 here is CATTRGLFGIQYF. The CDR3 bases are TGTGCCACCACCAGGGGGTTGTTTGGCATTCAGTACTTC.

The chain recombines TRBV27 with TRBJ1-5; TRBD1 matches at 10 bases. The CDR3 contains 16 residues. Germline loops: CDR1 MNHEY, CDR2 SMNVEV (reference sequence). Unmatched junction bases numbered 7, after V lost 5 bases and J lost 3 bases. The CDR3, as DNA: TGTGCCAGCAGTCCCCGGACAGGGGGGGACAATCAGCCCCAGCATTTT. This codes for CASSPRTGGDNQPQHF.

The V and J genes are TRBV10-3 and TRBJ2-7, with 10 bases that match TRBD1. The germline V gene has CDR1 ENHRY and CDR2 SYGVKD. This CDR3 is 15 amino acids long. With 7 bases clipped from V and 5 bases from J, the junction kept 11 bases outside the gene matches. The CDR3 loop reads CAITAEGQGKDEQYF. The CDR3 coding sequence is TGTGCCATCACAGCAGAGGGACAGGGGAAGGACGAGCAGTACTTC.

There are a few counts of this clone. The chain employs TRBV5-5 and TRBJ1-1, with D perhaps TRBD1 (6 bases). The CDR3 runs 14 residues. Deletions cut 4 bases from V and 1 base from J, with 11 bases between. Germline V gene data show CDR1 as SGHKS and CDR2 as YYEKEE (reference sequence). CDR3 sequence: CASSLGQRNTEAFF. The CDR3 DNA follows: TGTGCCAGCAGCCTAGGACAGAGGAACACTGAAGCTTTCTTT. Using reference TRBV5-5 and TRBJ1-1 for the parts outside the CDR3, the full variable domain is DAGVTQSPTHLIKTRGQQVTLRCSPISGHKSVSWYQQVLGQGPQFIFQYYEKEERGRGNFPDRFSARQFPNYSSELNVNALLLGDSALYLCASSLGQRNTEAFFGQGTRLTVV.

The CDR3 spells CASSLTPISSYNSPLHF. The CDR3 coding sequence is TGTGCCAGCAGCTTAACACCGATTAGCTCCTATAATTCACCCCTCCACTTT. The chain recombines TRBV7-3 with TRBJ1-6; no reliable D call. The CDR3 contains 17 residues. CDR1 and CDR2 (germline): SGHTA, FQGTGA. V lost 0 bases and J lost 0, with 9 bases in between. The whole variable domain, filled in from reference TRBV7-3 and TRBJ1-6, reads GAGVSQTPSNKVTEKGKYVELRCDPISGHTALYWYRQSLGQGPEFLIYFQGTGAADDSGLPNDRFFAVRPEGSVSTLKIQRTERGDSAVYLCASSLTPISSYNSPLHFGNGTRLTVT.

The chain has TRBV19 and TRBJ1-5, with a possible D match to TRBD1 (5 bases). V lost 5 bases and J lost 0, with 11 bases in between. This CDR3 is built from 15 residues. The V gene's germline CDR1 is LNHDA and CDR2 SQIVND (reference sequence). The CDR3 sequence: CASSGRANSNQPQHF. The DNA of the CDR3 is TGTGCCAGTAGTGGCAGGGCAAATAGCAATCAGCCCCAGCATTTT.

The V call is TRBV11-2, the J call TRBJ1-5, with a weak D call TRBD1 (5 bases). The ends were cut back, 2 bases at V and 0 bases at J, with 8 bases in the middle. CDR3 length: 15 residues. The germline gives CDR1 SGHAT, CDR2 FQNNGV. CDR3 amino acids: CASSLHDSSNQPQHF. The CDR3 DNA is TGTGCCAGCAGCTTACACGACAGTAGCAATCAGCCCCAGCATTTT.

The J gene is TRBJ2-1, the V gene TRBV13; D gene ambiguous. V was pared by 2 bases and J by 6 bases, with 5 bases between. CDR1 is PRHDT and CDR2 is FYEKMQ in the germline V gene (reference sequence). This CDR3 spans 12 amino acids. The CDR3 region has the DNA TGTGCCAGCAGCTTACGCAGCAATGAGCAGTTCTTC. Translation gives CASSLRSNEQFF.

This chain joins TRBV4-1 and TRBJ1-1; D is perhaps TRBD1 (6 bases). The length of the CDR3 is 15 residues. Trimming cost V 0 bases and J 1 base, with 9 bases left between them. The germline V gene encodes CDR1 MGHRA and CDR2 YSYEKL. The CDR3 nucleotides read TGCGCCAGCAGCCAAGAGGCCAGGGGGAACACTGAAGCTTTCTTT. As protein: CASSQEARGNTEAFF.

The rearrangement uses TRBV6-5 and TRBJ1-5, with D perhaps TRBD1 (5 bases). CDR3 length equals 13 residues. Germline V CDR1 and CDR2: MNHEY, SVGAGI. Trimming took off 7 bases at V and 5 bases at J, with 12 bases between the two ends. In DNA form, the CDR3 reads TGTGCCAGCAACCAACAGGTCTATCAGCCCCAGCATTTT. Amino acid sequence: CASNQQVYQPQHF.

The V call is TRBV7-8, the J call TRBJ1-6; 11 nucleotides match TRBD1. V lost 5 bases, J lost 9 bases, and 6 bases stayed unmatched. The CDR3 runs 15 residues. The germline V gene encodes CDR1 SGHVS and CDR2 FQNEAQ. This CDR3 is CASSPGTGGGSPLHF. The CDR3 DNA follows: TGTGCCAGCAGCCCGGGGACAGGGGGAGGTTCACCCCTCCACTTT.

This chain connects TRBV6-2 or TRBV6-3 to TRBJ2-3; 9 bases fit TRBD2. V lost 0 bases, J lost 4 bases, and 5 bases stayed unmatched. The germline CDR1 and CDR2 sequences are MNHEY and SVGEGT. This CDR3 comprises 16 residues. The CDR3 DNA follows: TGTGCCAGCAGTTACTCCGAGCGGGGGGCCCCAGATACGCAGTATTTT. As protein: CASSYSERGAPDTQYF.